The 30 T cell receptor beta chains below were found in one sample sequenced in a study of blood T cells in healthy people across ages. Combining a sample-barcoded 5' primer with a J-beta primer mix, a second PCR ran for 7 to 11 cycles. TCRdb analysed the 5' RACE reads with MiXCR anew, one entry per CDR3 protein. There are fewer than 2,000,000 distinct CDR3 sequences in the sample; around 42% occur only once, and roughly 23% lies in the top ten. The sequencing sample was made of blood. The receptor source for this set is a human donor in good health.

DNA for the CDR3: TGTGCCAGCAGCCAGTCCAGGGGTTCCACAGATACGCAGTATTTT. This gives the protein CASSQSRGSTDTQYF. J is TRBJ2-3 and V is TRBV7-2, with D possibly being TRBD1 (6 bases). CDR3 length equals 15 residues. In germline, CDR1 is SGHTA, CDR2 FQGNSA. V dropped 5 bases and J dropped 2 bases, with 14 bases sitting between them.

This chain uses TRBV7-8 with TRBJ2-3, with no clear D. Germline V lookup: CDR1 SGHVS, CDR2 FQNEAQ. The CDR3 loop spans 12 amino acids. Trimming took off 0 bases at V and 9 bases at J, with 7 bases between the two ends. Written as DNA, the CDR3 is TGTGCCAGCAGCTTAGCGCCACGCACGCAGTATTTT. This gives the protein CASSLAPRTQYF.

This chain joins TRBV20-1 and TRBJ2-1, with D hard to call. The ends were cut back, 1 base at V and 7 bases at J, with 14 bases in the middle. This CDR3 is built from 14 residues. In germline, CDR1 is DFQATT, CDR2 SNEGSKA (reference sequence). Here the CDR3 reads CSARATPSRNEQFF. CDR3 DNA sequence: TGCAGTGCTAGAGCCACACCCAGCAGGAATGAGCAGTTCTTC.

The CDR3 loop is CASSQDGGGIYEQYF. CDR3 nucleotides: TGTGCCAGCAGCCAAGATGGCGGGGGGATCTACGAGCAGTACTTC. V is TRBV4-2 and J is TRBJ2-7; 8 bases agree with TRBD2. The CDR3 consists of 15 residues. The J segment lost 3 bases and the V segment lost 0 bases, leaving 4 bases of the junction unmatched. Germline CDR1 and CDR2: LGHNA and YNFKEQ.

The chain combines TRBV12-3 or TRBV12-4 with TRBJ2-1, with D possibly being TRBD2 (6 bases). Trimming took off 4 bases at V and 4 bases at J, with 11 bases between the two ends. This CDR3 contains 14 residues. CDR3 bases: TGTGCCAGCAGTTGGGATGGGGGGTACAATGAGCAGTTCTTC. It yields the protein CASSWDGGYNEQFF.

This clonotype was observed a few times. The chain uses TRBV5-1 and TRBJ1-2; D gene uncertain. This CDR3 has 16 residues. The germline V gene encodes CDR1 SGHRS and CDR2 YFSETQ. V lost 4 bases to trimming and J lost 4 bases, with 20 bases between them. CDR3 loop: CASSPSDGGFSYGYTF. The DNA for the CDR3 is TGCGCCAGCAGCCCTTCGGACGGCGGATTTAGCTATGGCTACACCTTC.

V usage is TRBV20-1 and J usage is TRBJ2-5; tentatively, D is TRBD1 (6 bases). This CDR3 has 12 amino acids. Germline V CDR1 and CDR2: DFQATT, SNEGSKA (reference sequence). With 7 bases removed from V and 5 bases from J, the gap between germline ends came to 14 bases. This CDR3 reads CSVNGQGETQYF. CDR3 in DNA: TGCAGTGTTAACGGGCAGGGGGAGACCCAGTACTTC.

The chain combines TRBV7-2 with TRBJ1-5, with 7 nucleotides matching TRBD1. The CDR3 sequence is 18 residues long. V shed 2 bases and J 2 bases; nucleotides not matched to a gene: 12. Germline loops: CDR1 SGHTA, CDR2 FQGNSA. DNA for the CDR3: TGTGCCAGCAGCTTAATTCATCAAGGGGGCTTAGGCAATCAGCCCCAGCATTTT. Encoded protein: CASSLIHQGGLGNQPQHF.

As for this clonotype: A clone one base away is much larger, so this may be a read error. The V gene is TRBV7-2, the J gene TRBJ2-6; 14 positions agree with TRBD2. The germline gives CDR1 SGHTA, CDR2 FQGNSA. The CDR3 is 18 amino acids. This CDR3 is CASSLGLAGAAGASVLTF. The CDR3 DNA is TGTGCCAGCAGCTTGGGACTAGCGGGGGCAGCTGGGGCCAGCGTCCTGACTTTC.

This chain uses TRBV9 with TRBJ2-3, with D hard to call. Trimming removed 7 bases at V and 2 bases at J, with 11 bases between. In germline, CDR1 is SGDLS, CDR2 YYNGEE. This CDR3 spans 13 amino acids. Here the CDR3 reads CASQGRSTDTQYF. The CDR3 region has the DNA TGTGCCAGCCAAGGACGGTCCACAGATACGCAGTATTTT.

This clonotype was counted only a few times. The gene calls are TRBV4-2 and TRBJ2-7; 8 nucleotides align to TRBD1. The CDR3 runs 15 residues. Germline loops: CDR1 LGHNA, CDR2 YNFKEQ. J was trimmed by 3 bases and V by 5 bases; bases with no gene match: 9. In nucleotides, the CDR3 is TGTGCCAGCAGCTCGGGACAGGCGAGATACTACGAGCAGTACTTC. The encoded protein is CASSSGQARYYEQYF.

For the CDR3, the DNA is TGCGCCAGCAGCTTGGATTCACGGCTCGGACAGTCCTCTGGGGCCAACGTCCTGACTTTC. Amino acids: CASSLDSRLGQSSGANVLTF. This chain links TRBV5-1 with TRBJ2-6; tentatively, D is TRBD1 (6 bases). Germline assignment: CDR1 SGHRS and CDR2 YFSETQ. This CDR3 has 20 amino acids. V gave up 0 bases and J gave up 0 bases, with 19 bases separating them.

This clonotype came up once. The DNA for the CDR3 is TGTGCCAGCAGCTTAGACAGGGGGTGGGACGAGCAGTACTTC. Translation gives CASSLDRGWDEQYF. This chain joins TRBV7-2 and TRBJ2-7, with 8 bases fitting TRBD1. CDR1 is SGHTA, CDR2 FQGNSA, per germline. The V gene end was trimmed by 1 base and the J gene end by 5 bases; junction bases not matched to a gene: 4. This CDR3 has 14 residues. Based on the CDR3 plus reference TRBV7-2 and TRBJ2-7, the full variable domain is GAGVSQSPSNKVTEKGKDVELRCDPISGHTALYWYRQSLGQGLEFLIYFQGNSAPDKSGLPSDRFSAERTGGSVSTLTIQRTQQEDSAVYLCASSLDRGWDEQYFGPGTRLTVT.

The chain employs TRBV11-2 and TRBJ2-1; 14 bases agree with TRBD2. The CDR3 loop spans 16 amino acids. From germline, CDR1 is SGHAT and CDR2 FQNNGV. The ends lost 5 bases at V and 10 bases at J; junction bases unmatched: 10. The CDR3 here is CASSQPGTSGGWEQFF. The CDR3 DNA reads as TGTGCCAGCAGCCAACCCGGGACTAGCGGGGGTTGGGAGCAGTTCTTC.

The chain couples TRBV15 to TRBJ2-3, with 7 bases that match TRBD1. From germline, CDR1 is LNHNV and CDR2 YYDKDF (reference sequence). Germline trimming cut 5 bases from V and 1 base from J; bases unmatched to any gene: 6. The length of the CDR3 is 15 residues. CDR3 sequence (DNA): TGTGCCACCAGCCCGAACAGGGGAGGCACAGATACGCAGTATTTT. Translation: CATSPNRGGTDTQYF.

This clonotype was seen only a few times. The chain has TRBV11-2 and TRBJ1-2, with TRBD1 as a possible D gene (6 bases). There are 16 residues in the CDR3. The germline V and J ends were trimmed by 5 bases and 4 bases, with 20 bases remaining between them. CDR1 is SGHAT and CDR2 is FQNNGV in the germline V gene. The CDR3 sequence is CASSLGTFEVGYGYTF. The CDR3 region has the DNA TGTGCCAGCAGCCTTGGGACATTCGAAGTAGGCTATGGCTACACCTTC. Full variable domain (remainder filled in from reference TRBV11-2 and TRBJ1-2): EAGVAQSPRYKIIEKRQSVAFWCNPISGHATLYWYQQILGQGPKLLIQFQNNGVVDDSQLPKDRFSAERLKGVDSTLKIQPAKLEDSAVYLCASSLGTFEVGYGYTFGSGTRLTVV.

The rearrangement uses TRBV5-1 and TRBJ2-1; 7 bases map to TRBD2. This CDR3 has 15 amino acids. Trimming at V came to 3 bases and at J to 0 bases, leaving 3 bases not matched to a gene. CDR1 is SGHRS, CDR2 YFSETQ, per germline. The CDR3 DNA follows: TGCGCCAGCAGCTGGGGGGGGGTCTCCTACAATGAGCAGTTCTTC. Translating it yields CASSWGGVSYNEQFF.

V usage is TRBV7-2 and J usage is TRBJ2-4; TRBD1 matches 7 bases. Germline V CDR1 and CDR2: SGHTA, FQGNSA. CDR3 length: 14 amino acids. V shed 5 bases, J shed 7 bases, and the junction held 8 bases outside the gene matches. The CDR3 sequence: CASSHDRDRNIQYF. In nucleotides, the CDR3 is TGTGCCAGCAGCCACGACAGGGATAGGAACATTCAGTACTTC.

With regard to this clonotype: Since a much larger clone is just one base distant, this may be a read error. The V and J genes are TRBV27 and TRBJ2-4; 7 bases match TRBD1. The trim removed 5 bases at V and 5 bases at J, leaving 6 bases unmatched. The CDR3 is 14 amino acids. Germline V gene data show CDR1 as MNHEY and CDR2 as SMNVEV (reference sequence). The CDR3 DNA reads TGTGCCAGCAGTATAGACAGGGACCAAAACATTCAGTACTTC. Amino acid sequence: CASSIDRDQNIQYF.

The CDR3 nucleotides are TGTGCCAGTGAGAGAAACACTGAAGCTTTCTTT. Translating it yields CASERNTEAFF. The chain employs TRBV6-6 and TRBJ1-1; D remains ambiguous. Germline V CDR1 and CDR2: MNHNY, SVGAGI (reference sequence). The V end lost 9 bases, the J end lost 2 bases, and 7 bases lay between the germline ends. The CDR3 spans 11 residues.

CDR3 amino acids: CASSLSVRGDMNTEAFF. The DNA of the CDR3 is TGTGCCAGCAGTTTATCTGTGAGGGGGGACATGAACACTGAAGCTTTCTTT. V gene TRBV27 combines with J gene TRBJ1-1, with a possible D match to TRBD1 (6 bases). Trimming pared 0 bases from V and 0 bases from J, leaving 14 bases between. This CDR3 has 17 residues. Germline CDR1 and CDR2: MNHEY and SMNVEV (reference sequence).

The gene calls are TRBV6-2 or TRBV6-3 and TRBJ1-1, with D tentatively TRBD1 (6 bases). V was shortened by 6 bases and J by 4 bases, with 21 bases between the two germline ends. The germline V gene has CDR1 MNHEY and CDR2 SVGEGT. The CDR3 contains 16 residues. CDR3 region: CASSDTGSEGGTEAFF. In nucleotides, the CDR3 is TGTGCCAGCAGCGACACAGGGTCGGAGGGGGGCACTGAAGCTTTCTTT.

The V and J genes are TRBV3-1 and TRBJ2-6, with a possible D match to TRBD2 (5 bases). With 1 base removed from V and 0 bases from J, the gap between germline ends came to 13 bases. Germline V gene lookup returns CDR1 LGHDT and CDR2 YNNKEL (reference sequence). The CDR3 is 18 amino acids. Here the CDR3 reads CASSQGSGSSSGANVLTF. The CDR3 DNA sequence: TGTGCCAGCAGCCAAGGTTCTGGGAGCAGCTCTGGGGCCAACGTCCTGACTTTC.

This clonotype was seen a single time. The chain is built from TRBV4-3 and TRBJ2-7; the D gene is possibly TRBD2 (6 bases). The CDR3 covers 16 residues. Deletions cut 4 bases from V and 2 bases from J, with 18 bases between. Germline V gives CDR1 LGHNA, CDR2 YSLEER. CDR3 protein: CASSPRGNQGTYEQYF. Written as DNA, the CDR3 is TGCGCCAGCAGCCCACGGGGGAACCAGGGCACCTACGAGCAGTACTTC.

Here the CDR3 DNA reads TGCAGTGCTAGAAGGGCGGGGGGAGTGCGTAATGGCTACACCTTC. Residues: CSARRAGGVRNGYTF. The chain couples TRBV20-1 to TRBJ1-2; weak D call: TRBD1 (5 bases). The V gene lost 2 bases and the J gene lost 6 bases, with 19 bases spanning the gap. CDR1 and CDR2 (germline): DFQATT, SNEGSKA (reference sequence). The CDR3 spans 15 residues.

This chain joins TRBV7-2 and TRBJ1-5; a possible D gene is TRBD1 (5 bases). V lost 2 bases and J 5 bases, leaving 10 bases between the germline ends. The CDR3 extends over 14 amino acids. Germline CDR1 SGHTA, CDR2 FQGNSA. This CDR3 reads CASSLWGIDQPQHF. The CDR3 nucleotides read TGTGCCAGCAGCTTATGGGGGATTGATCAGCCCCAGCATTTT.

The V and J genes are TRBV18 and TRBJ2-1, with TRBD1 matching over 7 bases. Germline CDR1 is KGHSH and CDR2 is LQKENI. V lost 1 base, J lost 4 bases, and 10 bases stayed unmatched. The CDR3 length is 17 residues. CDR3 sequence (DNA): TGTGCCAGCTCACCACAGAGGGGACAGAGAAATTACAATGAGCAGTTCTTC. It codes for CASSPQRGQRNYNEQFF.

This clonotype came up a few times. This chain connects TRBV15 to TRBJ2-7; D not resolved. Germline loops: CDR1 LNHNV, CDR2 YYDKDF (reference sequence). The CDR3 extends over 15 amino acids. V was shortened by 2 bases and J by 1 base, with 12 bases between the two germline ends. CDR3 residues: CATSRRRDGSYEQYF. The CDR3 DNA follows: TGTGCCACCAGCAGACGTCGTGATGGTTCCTACGAGCAGTACTTC.

This clonotype was detected only once. This chain links TRBV20-1 with TRBJ2-5, with D perhaps TRBD1 or TRBD2 (5 bases each). V lost 3 bases and J lost 2, with 16 bases in between. The CDR3 totals 15 residues. The germline CDR1 and CDR2 sequences are DFQATT and SNEGSKA (reference sequence). CDR3 in DNA: TGCAGTGCTAGCGATTCCTGGGGGTCGCAAGAGACCCAGTACTTC. Amino acid sequence: CSASDSWGSQETQYF.

As for this clonotype: A much larger clone sits a single nucleotide away, making a read error possible. The chain combines TRBV28 with TRBJ2-5, with unresolved D. This CDR3 has 13 residues. From germline, CDR1 is MDHEN and CDR2 SYDVKM. Here the CDR3 DNA reads TGTGCCAGCAGTTTACCGAACCAAGGGACCCAGTACTTC. This gives the protein CASSLPNQGTQYF.